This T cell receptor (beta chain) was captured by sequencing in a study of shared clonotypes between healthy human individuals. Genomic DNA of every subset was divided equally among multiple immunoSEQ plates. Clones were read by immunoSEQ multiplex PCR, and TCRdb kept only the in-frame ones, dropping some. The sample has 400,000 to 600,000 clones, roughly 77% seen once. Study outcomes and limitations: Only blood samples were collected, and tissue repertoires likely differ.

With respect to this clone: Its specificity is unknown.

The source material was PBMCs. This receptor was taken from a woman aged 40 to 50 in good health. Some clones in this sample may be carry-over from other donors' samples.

CDR3 nucleotides: TGCGCCAGCAGCCTCCAACGCGCCGGGGAGCTGTTTTTT. Translating it yields CASSLQRAGELFF. The V gene is TRBV5-1, the J gene TRBJ2-2; the D is unclear. The V end was cut by 4 bases, the J end by 6 bases, with 10 bases between. Per germline, CDR1 SGHRS and CDR2 YFSETQ. The CDR3 covers 13 residues. The full variable domain, rest sourced from reference TRBV5-1 and TRBJ2-2, is KAGVTQTPRYLIKTRGQQVTLSCSPISGHRSVSWYQQTPGQGLQFLFEYFSETQRNKGNFPGRFSGRQFSNSRSEMNVSTLELGDSALYLCASSLQRAGELFFGEGSRLTVL.